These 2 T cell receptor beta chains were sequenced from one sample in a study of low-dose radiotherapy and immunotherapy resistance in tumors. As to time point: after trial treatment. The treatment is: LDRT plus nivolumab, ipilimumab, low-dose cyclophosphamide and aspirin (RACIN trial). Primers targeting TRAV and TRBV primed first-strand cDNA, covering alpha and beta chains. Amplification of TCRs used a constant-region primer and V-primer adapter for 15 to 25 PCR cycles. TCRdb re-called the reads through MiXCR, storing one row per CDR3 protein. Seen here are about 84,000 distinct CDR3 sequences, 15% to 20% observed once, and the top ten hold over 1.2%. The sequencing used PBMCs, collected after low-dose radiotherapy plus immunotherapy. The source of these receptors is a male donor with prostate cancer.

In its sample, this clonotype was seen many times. CDR3 loop: CAWSTGGGRYF. CDR3 nucleotides: TGTGCCTGGAGCACAGGAGGCGGACGGTACTTC. This rearrangement joins TRBV30 to TRBJ2-7, with D perhaps given as TRBD1 or TRBD2 (5 bases each). The germline CDR1 and CDR2 sequences are GTSNPN and SVGIG (reference sequence). The CDR3 has 11 amino acids. V was shortened by 3 bases and J by 12 bases, with 15 bases between the two germline ends.

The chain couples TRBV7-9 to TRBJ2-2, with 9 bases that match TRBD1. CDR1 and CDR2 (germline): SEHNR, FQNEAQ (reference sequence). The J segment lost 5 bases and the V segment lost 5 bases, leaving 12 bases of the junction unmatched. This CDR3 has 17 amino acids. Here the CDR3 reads CASSATPGQGRTGELFF. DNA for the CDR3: TGTGCCAGCAGCGCCACACCGGGACAGGGAAGAACCGGGGAGCTGTTTTTT. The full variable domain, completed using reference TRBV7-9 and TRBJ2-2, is DTGVSQNPRHKITKRGQNVTFRCDPISEHNRLYWYRQTLGQGPEFLTYFQNEAQLEKSRLLSDRFSAERPKGSFSTLEIQRTEQGDSAMYLCASSATPGQGRTGELFFGEGSRLTVL.